A selection of T cell receptor beta chains follows, all from one sample in a study of Graves' ophthalmopathy and Graves' hyperthyroidism. TCRdb reanalysed the multiplex PCR reads using MiXCR and keeps one entry per CDR3 protein. The profile shows more than 550,000 distinct CDR3 sequences, approximately 39% of them singletons. Material: peripheral blood. These TCRs come from an adult man with Graves' ophthalmopathy. Both conserved end residues are part of each CDR3. D genes are given only for firm matches. Some rows mark clone size as missing; the rest say once, few, many or name a class of expanded clone.

D gene: NA; V gene: TRBV4-1; clone size: NA; CDR3 length: 16; J gene: TRBJ2-7; CDR3 protein: CASSPSPRGMAGEQYF; CDR3 DNA: TGCGCCAGCAGCCCCTCCCCCAGGGGTATGGCCGGCGAGCAGTACTTC
D gene: TRBD2; V gene: TRBV4-2; clone size: NA; CDR3 length: 17; J gene: TRBJ2-5; CDR3 protein: CASSQESAGGVQETQYF; CDR3 DNA: TGTGCCAGCAGCCAAGAATCGGCGGGAGGTGTTCAAGAGACCCAGTACTTC
D gene: NA; V gene: TRBV7-2; clone size: many; CDR3 length: 15; J gene: TRBJ2-5; CDR3 protein: CASSLGAVGEETQYF; CDR3 DNA: TGTGCCAGCAGCTTAGGAGCGGTTGGAGAAGAGACCCAGTACTTC
D gene: NA; V gene: TRBV12-3/TRBV12-4; clone size: NA; CDR3 length: 15; J gene: TRBJ2-2; CDR3 protein: CASLGRKANTGELFF; CDR3 DNA: TGTGCCAGCCTGGGGCGCAAGGCGAACACCGGGGAGCTGTTTTTT
D gene: NA; V gene: TRBV10-2; clone size: many; CDR3 length: 14; J gene: TRBJ2-5; CDR3 protein: CASSEAGTVETQYF; CDR3 DNA: TGCGCCAGCAGTGAGGCAGGAACGGTGGAGACCCAGTACTTC
D gene: TRBD1; V gene: TRBV27; clone size: NA; CDR3 length: 14; J gene: TRBJ2-7; CDR3 protein: CASSLLGQGFEQYF; CDR3 DNA: TGTGCCAGCAGTTTATTGGGACAGGGGTTCGAGCAGTACTTC
D gene: NA; V gene: TRBV5-2; clone size: NA; CDR3 length: 13; J gene: TRBJ1-2; CDR3 protein: CAWRVGVTYGYTF; CDR3 DNA: TGTGCCTGGAGAGTGGGGGTGACCTATGGCTACACCTTC
D gene: NA; V gene: TRBV12-3/TRBV12-4; clone size: many; CDR3 length: 13; J gene: TRBJ1-5; CDR3 protein: CASSLESDQPQHF; CDR3 DNA: TGTGCCAGCAGTTTAGAGTCTGATCAGCCCCAGCATTTT
D gene: NA; V gene: TRBV9; clone size: NA; CDR3 length: 14; J gene: TRBJ2-7; CDR3 protein: CASSLSSGINEQYF; CDR3 DNA: TGTGCCAGCAGCTTGTCGAGCGGTATCAACGAGCAGTACTTC
D gene: NA; V gene: TRBV7-8; clone size: NA; CDR3 length: 13; J gene: TRBJ1-4; CDR3 protein: CASSFAGPQGLFF; CDR3 DNA: TGTGCCAGCAGCTTCGCGGGACCCCAAGGCCTGTTTTTT
D gene: NA; V gene: TRBV2; clone size: many; CDR3 length: 11; J gene: TRBJ2-7; CDR3 protein: CASRNNYEQYF; CDR3 DNA: TGTGCCAGCAGAAATAACTACGAGCAGTACTTC
D gene: NA; V gene: TRBV20-1; clone size: NA; CDR3 length: 15; J gene: TRBJ1-1; CDR3 protein: CSARDRSGRALGAFF; CDR3 DNA: TGCAGTGCTAGAGACCGGAGCGGGAGGGCTTTGGGAGCTTTCTTT
D gene: NA; V gene: TRBV19; clone size: NA; CDR3 length: 16; J gene: TRBJ2-2; CDR3 protein: CASSLLAVLNTGELFF; CDR3 DNA: TGTGCCAGCAGTTTATTAGCGGTACTGAACACCGGGGAGCTGTTTTTT
D gene: TRBD2; V gene: TRBV4-3; clone size: few; CDR3 length: 18; J gene: TRBJ2-1; CDR3 protein: CASSQDLGAGGGGNEQFF; CDR3 DNA: TGCGCCAGCAGCCAAGATCTGGGAGCGGGGGGCGGTGGGAATGAGCAGTTCTTC
D gene: TRBD1; V gene: TRBV7-8; clone size: many; CDR3 length: 16; J gene: TRBJ1-3; CDR3 protein: CASSLTDRGTGNTIYF; CDR3 DNA: TGTGCCAGCAGCTTAACCGACAGGGGGACTGGAAACACCATATATTTT
D gene: NA; V gene: TRBV20-1; clone size: NA; CDR3 length: 11; J gene: TRBJ2-5; CDR3 protein: CSATPGSGFNF; CDR3 DNA: TGCAGTGCTACCCCTGGGAGCGGTTTCAACTTC
D gene: NA; V gene: TRBV30; clone size: few; CDR3 length: 13; J gene: TRBJ1-2; CDR3 protein: CAWSVAGPYGYTF; CDR3 DNA: TGTGCCTGGAGTGTAGCGGGACCCTATGGCTACACCTTC
D gene: NA; V gene: TRBV6-5; clone size: few; CDR3 length: 16; J gene: TRBJ1-4; CDR3 protein: CASSYLDSATNEKLFF; CDR3 DNA: TGTGCCAGCAGTTACCTTGACAGTGCAACTAATGAAAAACTGTTTTTT
D gene: NA; V gene: TRBV5-8; clone size: many; CDR3 length: 13; J gene: TRBJ1-1; CDR3 protein: CATATDMNTEAFF; CDR3 DNA: TGTGCCACCGCGACAGACATGAACACTGAAGCTTTCTTT
D gene: NA; V gene: TRBV24-1; clone size: NA; CDR3 length: 14; J gene: TRBJ1-2; CDR3 protein: CASSGRQAGYGYTF; CDR3 DNA: TGTGCCAGCAGTGGAAGACAGGCTGGCTATGGCTACACCTTC
D gene: TRBD1; V gene: TRBV10-3; clone size: NA; CDR3 length: 15; J gene: TRBJ1-1; CDR3 protein: CAISGSGQGDTEAFF; CDR3 DNA: TGTGCCATCAGTGGATCGGGACAGGGGGACACTGAAGCTTTCTTT
D gene: NA; V gene: TRBV10-3; clone size: NA; CDR3 length: 13; J gene: TRBJ1-5; CDR3 protein: CASSPGGIQPQHF; CDR3 DNA: TGTGCCAGCAGCCCTGGGGGGATCCAGCCCCAGCATTTT
D gene: NA; V gene: TRBV29-1; clone size: NA; CDR3 length: 15; J gene: TRBJ1-2; CDR3 protein: CSSREGPSPIEGYTF; CDR3 DNA: TGCAGCTCTCGGGAGGGCCCCTCTCCTATCGAGGGCTACACCTTC
D gene: NA; V gene: TRBV19; clone size: few; CDR3 length: 14; J gene: TRBJ2-5; CDR3 protein: CASSIGGNQETQYF; CDR3 DNA: TGTGCCAGTAGTATTGGGGGCAACCAAGAGACCCAGTACTTC